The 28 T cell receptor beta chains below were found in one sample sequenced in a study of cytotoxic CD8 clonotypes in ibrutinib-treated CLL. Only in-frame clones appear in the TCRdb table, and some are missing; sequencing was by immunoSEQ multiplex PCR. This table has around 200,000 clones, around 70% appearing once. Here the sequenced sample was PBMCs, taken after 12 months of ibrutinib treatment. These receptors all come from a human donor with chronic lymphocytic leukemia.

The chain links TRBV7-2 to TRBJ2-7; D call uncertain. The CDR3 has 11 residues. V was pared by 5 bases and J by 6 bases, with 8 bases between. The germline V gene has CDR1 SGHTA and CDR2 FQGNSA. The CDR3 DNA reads TGTGCCAGCAGCCCTTTAATCGAGCAGTACTTC. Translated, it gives CASSPLIEQYF. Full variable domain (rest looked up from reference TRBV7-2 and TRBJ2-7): GAGVSQSPSNKVTEKGKDVELRCDPISGHTALYWYRQSLGQGLEFLIYFQGNSAPDKSGLPSDRFSAERTGGSVSTLTIQRTQQEDSAVYLCASSPLIEQYFGPGTRLTVT.

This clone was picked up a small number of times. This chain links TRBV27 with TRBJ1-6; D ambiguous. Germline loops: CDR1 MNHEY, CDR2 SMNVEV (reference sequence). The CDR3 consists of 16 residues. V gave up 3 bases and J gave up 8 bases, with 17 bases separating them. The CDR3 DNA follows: TGTGCCAGCAGTTTCCGGAGGTCAGTCGGGGATTCACCCCTCCACTTT. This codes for CASSFRRSVGDSPLHF.

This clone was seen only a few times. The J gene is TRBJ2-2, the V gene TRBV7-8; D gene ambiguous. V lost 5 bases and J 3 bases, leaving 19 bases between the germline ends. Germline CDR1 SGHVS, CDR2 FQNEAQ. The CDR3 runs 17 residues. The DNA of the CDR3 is TGTGCCAGCAGCACATCCGGAGTCGGGCGGCACACCGGGGAGCTGTTTTTT. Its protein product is CASSTSGVGRHTGELFF.

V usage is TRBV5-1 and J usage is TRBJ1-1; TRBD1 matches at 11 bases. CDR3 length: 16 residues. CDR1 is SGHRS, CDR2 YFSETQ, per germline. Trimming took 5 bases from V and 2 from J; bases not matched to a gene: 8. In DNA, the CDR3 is TGCGCCAGCAGAGGGACAGGGGGATTGAGAAACACTGAAGCTTTCTTT. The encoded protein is CASRGTGGLRNTEAFF.

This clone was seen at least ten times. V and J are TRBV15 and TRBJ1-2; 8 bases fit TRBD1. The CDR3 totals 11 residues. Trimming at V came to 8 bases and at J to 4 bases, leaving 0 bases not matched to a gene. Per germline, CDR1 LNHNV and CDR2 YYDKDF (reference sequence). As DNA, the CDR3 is TGTGCCACCGGGACAGGCTATGGCTACACCTTC. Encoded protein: CATGTGYGYTF.

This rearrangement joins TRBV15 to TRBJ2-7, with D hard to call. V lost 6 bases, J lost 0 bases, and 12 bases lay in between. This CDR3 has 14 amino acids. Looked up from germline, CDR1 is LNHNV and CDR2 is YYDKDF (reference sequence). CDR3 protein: CATRRHDVSYEQYF. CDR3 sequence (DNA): TGTGCCACCAGACGCCACGACGTCTCCTACGAGCAGTACTTC.

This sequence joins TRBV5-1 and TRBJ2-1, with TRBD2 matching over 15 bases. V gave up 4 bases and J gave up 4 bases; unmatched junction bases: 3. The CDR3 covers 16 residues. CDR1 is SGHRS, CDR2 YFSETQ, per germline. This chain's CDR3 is CASSPGTSGGYNEQFF. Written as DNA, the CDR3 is TGCGCCAGCAGCCCCGGGACTAGCGGGGGGTACAATGAGCAGTTCTTC.

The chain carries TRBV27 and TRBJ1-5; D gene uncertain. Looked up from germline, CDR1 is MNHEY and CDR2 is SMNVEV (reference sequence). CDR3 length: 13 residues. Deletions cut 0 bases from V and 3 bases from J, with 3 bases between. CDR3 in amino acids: CASSLSPNQPQHF. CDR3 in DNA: TGTGCCAGCAGTTTATCCCCCAATCAGCCCCAGCATTTT.

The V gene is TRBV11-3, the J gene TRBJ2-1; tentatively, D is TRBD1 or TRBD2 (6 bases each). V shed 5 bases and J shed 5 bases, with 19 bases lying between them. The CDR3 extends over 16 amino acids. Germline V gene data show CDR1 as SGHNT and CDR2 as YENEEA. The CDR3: CASSIFGGRKHNEQFF. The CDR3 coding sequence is TGTGCCAGCAGCATCTTTGGGGGGCGGAAACACAATGAGCAGTTCTTC. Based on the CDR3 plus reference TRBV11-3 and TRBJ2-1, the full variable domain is EAGVVQSPRYKIIEKKQPVAFWCNPISGHNTLYWYLQNLGQGPELLIRYENEEAVDDSQLPKDRFSAERLKGVDSTLKIQPAELGDSAVYLCASSIFGGRKHNEQFFGPGTRLTVL.

This CDR3 is CASSDHRGTNYGYTF. The CDR3 DNA is TGTGCCAGCAGTGACCACAGGGGGACTAACTATGGCTACACCTTC. V usage is TRBV25-1 and J usage is TRBJ1-2, with 8 bases that match TRBD1. This CDR3 is built from 15 residues. Germline V gene data show CDR1 as MGHDK and CDR2 as SYGVNS. The V and J ends lost 3 bases and 0 bases, in that order; junction bases with no gene match: 3.

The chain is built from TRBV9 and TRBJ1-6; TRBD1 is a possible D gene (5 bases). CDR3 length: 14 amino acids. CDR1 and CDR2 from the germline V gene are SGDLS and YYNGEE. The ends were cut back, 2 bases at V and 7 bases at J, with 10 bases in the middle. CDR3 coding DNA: TGTGCCAGCAGCGTTGACAGTTCCAATTCACCCCTCCACTTT. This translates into CASSVDSSNSPLHF.

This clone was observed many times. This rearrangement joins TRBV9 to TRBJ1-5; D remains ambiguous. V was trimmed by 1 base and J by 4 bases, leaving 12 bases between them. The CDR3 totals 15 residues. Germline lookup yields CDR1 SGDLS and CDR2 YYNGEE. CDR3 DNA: TGTGCCAGCAGCGTATCAGGAGCGCCAAATCAGCCCCAGCATTTT. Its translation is CASSVSGAPNQPQHF.

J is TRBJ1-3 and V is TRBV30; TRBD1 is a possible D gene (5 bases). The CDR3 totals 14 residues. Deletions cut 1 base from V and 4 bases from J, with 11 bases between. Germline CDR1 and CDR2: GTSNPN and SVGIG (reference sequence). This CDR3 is CAWSDGPGGNTIYF. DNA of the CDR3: TGTGCCTGGAGTGATGGCCCAGGGGGAAACACCATATATTTT.

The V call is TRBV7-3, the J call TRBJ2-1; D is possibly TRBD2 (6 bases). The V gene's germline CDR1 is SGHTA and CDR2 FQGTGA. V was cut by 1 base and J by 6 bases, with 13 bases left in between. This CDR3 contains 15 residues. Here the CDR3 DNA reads TGTGCCAGCAGCTTAAGGCTGGGGAGGTTCAATGAGCAGTTCTTC. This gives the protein CASSLRLGRFNEQFF.

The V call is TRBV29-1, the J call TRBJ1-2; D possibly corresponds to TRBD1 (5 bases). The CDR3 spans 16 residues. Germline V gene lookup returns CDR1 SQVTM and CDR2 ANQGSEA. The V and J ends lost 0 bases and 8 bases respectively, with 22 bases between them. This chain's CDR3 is CSVEEWEGAGLRGYTF. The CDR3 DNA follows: TGCAGCGTTGAAGAGTGGGAGGGAGCAGGGTTGAGGGGCTACACCTTC. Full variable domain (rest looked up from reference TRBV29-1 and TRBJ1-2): SAVISQKPSRDICQRGTSLTIQCQVDSQVTMMFWYRQQPGQSLTLIATANQGSEATYESGFVIDKFPISRPNLTFSTLTVSNMSPEDSSIYLCSVEEWEGAGLRGYTFGSGTRLTVV.

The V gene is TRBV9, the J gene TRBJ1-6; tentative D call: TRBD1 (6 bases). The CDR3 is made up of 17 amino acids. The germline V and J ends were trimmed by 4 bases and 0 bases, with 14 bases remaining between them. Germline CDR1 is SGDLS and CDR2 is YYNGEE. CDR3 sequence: CASSSDRLSSYNSPLHF. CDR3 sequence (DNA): TGTGCCAGCAGCTCAGACAGGTTGAGCTCCTATAATTCACCCCTCCACTTT. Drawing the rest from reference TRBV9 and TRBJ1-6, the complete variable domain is DSGVTQTPKHLITATGQRVTLRCSPRSGDLSVYWYQQSLDQGLQFLIQYYNGEERAKGNILERFSAQQFPDLHSELNLSSLELGDSALYFCASSSDRLSSYNSPLHFGNGTRLTVT.

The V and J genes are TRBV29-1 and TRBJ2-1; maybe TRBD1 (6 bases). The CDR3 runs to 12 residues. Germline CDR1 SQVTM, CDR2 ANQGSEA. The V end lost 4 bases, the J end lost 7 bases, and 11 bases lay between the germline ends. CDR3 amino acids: CSVGQGLNEQFF. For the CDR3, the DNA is TGCAGCGTTGGCCAGGGGCTTAATGAGCAGTTCTTC.

CDR3 DNA: TGTGCCAGCAGCTTGAATAACAGGGGGCGGGTCGGGCTTAGCTATGGCTACACCTTC. Its translation is CASSLNNRGRVGLSYGYTF. This chain uses TRBV7-8 with TRBJ1-2; 9 bases agree with TRBD1. In germline, CDR1 is SGHVS, CDR2 FQNEAQ. The V gene end was trimmed by 3 bases and the J gene end by 4 bases; junction bases not matched to a gene: 18. CDR3 length: 19 residues.

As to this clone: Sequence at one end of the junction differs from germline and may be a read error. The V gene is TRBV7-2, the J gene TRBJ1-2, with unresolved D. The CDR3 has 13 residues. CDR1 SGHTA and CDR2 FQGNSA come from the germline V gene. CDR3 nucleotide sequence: TGTGCCAGCAGATTAGTAGGGCGGGAGGGCTACACCTTC. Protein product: CASRLVGREGYTF.

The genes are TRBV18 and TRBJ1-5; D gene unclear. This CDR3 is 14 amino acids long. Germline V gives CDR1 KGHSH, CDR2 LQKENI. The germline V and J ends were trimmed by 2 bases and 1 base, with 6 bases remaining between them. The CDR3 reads CASSPEVSNQPQHF. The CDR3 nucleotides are TGTGCCAGCTCACCAGAGGTGAGCAATCAGCCCCAGCATTTT. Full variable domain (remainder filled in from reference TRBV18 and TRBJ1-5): NAGVMQNPRHLVRRRGQEARLRCSPMKGHSHVYWYRQLPEEGLKFMVYLQKENIIDESGMPKERFSAEFPKEGPSILRIQQVVRGDSAAYFCASSPEVSNQPQHFGDGTRLSIL.

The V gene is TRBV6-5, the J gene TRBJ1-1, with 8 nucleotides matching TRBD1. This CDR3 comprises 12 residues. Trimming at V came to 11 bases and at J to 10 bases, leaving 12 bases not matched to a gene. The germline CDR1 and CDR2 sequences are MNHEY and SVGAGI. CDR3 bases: TGTGCCGTCTTCAGGGGGCGGGGTGTAGCTTTCTTT. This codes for CAVFRGRGVAFF.

The CDR3 DNA sequence: TGTGCCAGCTCACCACCGGACAGTTTCAACTATGGCTACACCTTC. Protein: CASSPPDSFNYGYTF. The V call is TRBV18, the J call TRBJ1-2; tentatively, D is TRBD1 (6 bases). Trimming removed 0 bases from V and 2 bases from J, with 10 bases in between. Germline CDR1 reads KGHSH; CDR2 reads LQKENI. The CDR3 length is 15 residues. Filled out from reference TRBV18 and TRBJ1-2, the complete variable domain reads NAGVMQNPRHLVRRRGQEARLRCSPMKGHSHVYWYRQLPEEGLKFMVYLQKENIIDESGMPKERFSAEFPKEGPSILRIQQVVRGDSAAYFCASSPPDSFNYGYTFGSGTRLTVV.

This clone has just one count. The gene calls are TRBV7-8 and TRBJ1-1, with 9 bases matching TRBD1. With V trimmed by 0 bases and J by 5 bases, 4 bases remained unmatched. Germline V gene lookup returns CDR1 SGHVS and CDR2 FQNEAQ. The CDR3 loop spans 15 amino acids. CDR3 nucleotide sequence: TGTGCCAGCAGCTTAGCCGACAGGGGGTCTACTGAAGCTTTCTTT. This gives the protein CASSLADRGSTEAFF.

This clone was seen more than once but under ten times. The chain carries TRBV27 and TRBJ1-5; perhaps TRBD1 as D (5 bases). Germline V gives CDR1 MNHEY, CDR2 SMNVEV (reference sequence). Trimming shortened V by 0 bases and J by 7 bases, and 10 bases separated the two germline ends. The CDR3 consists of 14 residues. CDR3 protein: CASSLSGASQPQHF. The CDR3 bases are TGTGCCAGCAGTTTATCAGGGGCGAGCCAGCCCCAGCATTTT.

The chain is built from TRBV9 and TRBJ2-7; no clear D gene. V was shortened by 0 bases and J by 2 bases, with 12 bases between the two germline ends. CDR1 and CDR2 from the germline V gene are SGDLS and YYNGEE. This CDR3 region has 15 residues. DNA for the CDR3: TGTGCCAGCAGCGTAGGGCCAGGTCTGACCTACGAGCAGTACTTC. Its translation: CASSVGPGLTYEQYF.

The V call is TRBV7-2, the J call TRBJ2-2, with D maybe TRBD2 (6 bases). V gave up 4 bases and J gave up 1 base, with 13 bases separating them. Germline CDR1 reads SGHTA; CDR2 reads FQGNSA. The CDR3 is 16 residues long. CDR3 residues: CASSWTGGWNTGELFF. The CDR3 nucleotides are TGTGCCAGCAGCTGGACCGGAGGGTGGAACACCGGGGAGCTGTTTTTT.

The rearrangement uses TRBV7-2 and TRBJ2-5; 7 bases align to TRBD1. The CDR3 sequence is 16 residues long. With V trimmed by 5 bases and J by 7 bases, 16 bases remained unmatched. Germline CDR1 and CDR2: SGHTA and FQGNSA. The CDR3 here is CASSARLQGTTGTQYF. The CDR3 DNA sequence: TGTGCCAGCAGCGCCCGGTTACAGGGGACCACAGGGACCCAGTACTTC.

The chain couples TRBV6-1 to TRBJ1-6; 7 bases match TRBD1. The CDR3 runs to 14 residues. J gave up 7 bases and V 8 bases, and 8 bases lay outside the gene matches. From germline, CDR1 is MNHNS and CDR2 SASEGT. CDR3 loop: CASYQTGQNSPLHF. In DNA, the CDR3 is TGTGCCAGCTACCAGACAGGGCAGAATTCACCCCTCCACTTT.